Each of the 16 T cell receptor beta chains below was sequenced from the same sample in a study of cytomegalovirus exposure and HLA in healthy donors. The PCR ran on 60 Vbeta and 13 Jbeta primers. The method was immunoSEQ multiplex PCR; TCRdb's version includes in-frame clones alone and lacks a portion of them. Here the sample spans roughly 180,000 clones, roughly 10% being singletons. Material: PBMCs. These receptors originate from a woman in her twenties or thirties in good health and CMV-seropositive.

The chain employs TRBV9 and TRBJ2-2; D possibly corresponds to TRBD1 (5 bases). The CDR3 runs 17 residues. Germline V gives CDR1 SGDLS, CDR2 YYNGEE. V was cut by 2 bases and J by 6 bases, with 20 bases left in between. CDR3 nucleotides: TGTGCCAGCAGCGTCTTACCACAAGGGGCTAACGCCGGGGAGCTGTTTTTT. Translation: CASSVLPQGANAGELFF.

This clone turned up a few times. The chain is built from TRBV2 and TRBJ1-1; D ambiguous. Germline V gene lookup returns CDR1 SNHLY and CDR2 FYNNEI. The V and J ends lost 6 bases and 0 bases respectively, with 14 bases between them. The CDR3 runs to 15 residues. CDR3 sequence: CASREREGLNTEAFF. CDR3 sequence (DNA): TGTGCCAGCAGGGAAAGGGAGGGCTTGAACACTGAAGCTTTCTTT.

V gene TRBV29-1 combines with J gene TRBJ2-5; 10 nucleotides agree with TRBD2. CDR1 is SQVTM, CDR2 ANQGSEA, per germline. Trimming took 7 bases from V and 3 from J; bases not matched to a gene: 5. The CDR3 consists of 13 residues. The CDR3 coding sequence is TGCAGCGCCGGTCTAGCGGGAGAAGAGACCCAGTACTTC. It translates to CSAGLAGEETQYF.

This clone was picked up a small number of times. The gene calls are TRBV5-4 and TRBJ2-3; weak D call: TRBD2 (6 bases). Germline loops: CDR1 SGHNT, CDR2 YYREEE (reference sequence). The CDR3 covers 16 residues. V was clipped by 0 bases and J by 2 bases, with 13 bases between them. DNA of the CDR3: TGTGCCAGCAGCTTGGCCCGAGGCGGGAACACAGATACGCAGTATTTT. Its translation: CASSLARGGNTDTQYF. The whole variable domain, filled in from reference TRBV5-4 and TRBJ2-3, reads ETGVTQSPTHLIKTRGQQVTLRCSSQSGHNTVSWYQQALGQGPQFIFQYYREEENGRGNFPPRFSGLQFPNYSSELNVNALELDDSALYLCASSLARGGNTDTQYFGPGTRLTVL.

V and J are TRBV27 and TRBJ2-1, with 11 bases aligning to TRBD2. Germline loops: CDR1 MNHEY, CDR2 SMNVEV (reference sequence). The V gene end was trimmed by 5 bases and the J gene end by 6 bases; junction bases not matched to a gene: 12. CDR3 length: 17 amino acids. DNA for the CDR3: TGTGCCAGCAGTACGAATCTACTAGCGGGAGTAACCAATGAGCAGTTCTTC. Translated, it gives CASSTNLLAGVTNEQFF.

The sample holds a few counts of this clone. This chain connects TRBV19 to TRBJ1-2, with D maybe TRBD1 (5 bases). The CDR3 spans 13 residues. V was cut by 7 bases and J by 8 bases, with 17 bases left in between. Per the germline V gene, CDR1 is LNHDA and CDR2 is SQIVND (reference sequence). CDR3 sequence (DNA): TGTGCCAGTATGATGTATTTGGGGGGAGGCTACACCTTC. Protein sequence: CASMMYLGGGYTF.

The V and J genes are TRBV6-5 and TRBJ2-1; D may be TRBD2 (6 bases). The CDR3 has 15 amino acids. Per germline, CDR1 MNHEY and CDR2 SVGAGI. V lost 2 bases and J lost 4, with 12 bases in between. The CDR3 loop is CASSYVFGSYNEQFF. CDR3 nucleotides: TGTGCCAGCAGTTACGTATTCGGGAGTTACAATGAGCAGTTCTTC.

This clone was seen once. In DNA, the CDR3 is TGTGCCAGCAGTTTTACGGACAGACCTCGGGAAGGCTACACCTTC. Translated, it gives CASSFTDRPREGYTF. The chain carries TRBV6-6 and TRBJ1-2, with TRBD1 as a possible D gene (6 bases). The CDR3 is 15 amino acids. Trimming took off 4 bases at V and 8 bases at J, with 20 bases between the two ends. CDR1 MNHNY and CDR2 SVGAGI come from the germline V gene (reference sequence).

This clone was counted a few times. Here the CDR3 DNA reads TGCGCCAGCAGCTGGACTAGCGGGACATACGAGCAGTACTTC. Amino acids: CASSWTSGTYEQYF. This sequence joins TRBV5-1 and TRBJ2-7; TRBD2 agrees at 12 bases. CDR3 length: 14 residues. Germline V gives CDR1 SGHRS, CDR2 YFSETQ. Germline trimming cut 3 bases from V and 4 bases from J; bases unmatched to any gene: 2.

The chain is built from TRBV5-6 and TRBJ2-7; 8 positions agree with TRBD1. In germline, CDR1 is SGHDT, CDR2 YYEEEE. J gave up 3 bases and V 2 bases, and 7 bases lay outside the gene matches. The CDR3 is made up of 15 amino acids. The CDR3 DNA follows: TGTGCCAGCAGCTTCATAGGACAGGGATTCTACGAGCAGTACTTC. It specifies CASSFIGQGFYEQYF.

This chain uses TRBV15 with TRBJ2-3; TRBD2 might be the D (6 bases). The CDR3 loop spans 23 amino acids. Germline lookup yields CDR1 LNHNV and CDR2 YYDKDF (reference sequence). V shed 0 bases and J shed 0 bases, with 31 bases lying between them. The CDR3 DNA is TGTGCCACCAGCAGAGATCTGGGGACTTTCCAGTCAGGGCCCGCGTCTAGCACAGATACGCAGTATTTT. Protein sequence: CATSRDLGTFQSGPASSTDTQYF.

There are a few counts of this clone. The chain combines TRBV9 with TRBJ2-1; possible D gene TRBD1, 6 bases. Germline V CDR1 and CDR2: SGDLS, YYNGEE. Deletions cut 1 base from V and 4 bases from J, with 9 bases between. CDR3 size: 14 residues. The CDR3 nucleotides read TGTGCCAGCAGCGTAAGGGACATATACAATGAGCAGTTCTTC. Its translation: CASSVRDIYNEQFF.

The table lists this clone with a few counts. The chain couples TRBV27 to TRBJ1-5; TRBD1 might be the D (5 bases). V was pared by 5 bases and J by 7 bases, with 18 bases between. The CDR3 loop spans 15 amino acids. Per germline, CDR1 MNHEY and CDR2 SMNVEV (reference sequence). The CDR3 DNA follows: TGTGCCAGCAGTAGGGTTTCAGGGATACGCCAGCCCCAGCATTTT. It encodes CASSRVSGIRQPQHF.

This clone was found a few times. The chain couples TRBV30 to TRBJ1-1; D possibly corresponds to TRBD1 (6 bases). The V gene lost 2 bases and the J gene lost 11 bases, with 15 bases spanning the gap. The CDR3 totals 12 residues. CDR1 GTSNPN and CDR2 SVGIG come from the germline V gene (reference sequence). CDR3 nucleotides: TGTGCCTGGAGTTTGGACAGACCAAGTGCTTTCTTT. Amino acids: CAWSLDRPSAFF.

The J gene is TRBJ2-3, the V gene TRBV2, with 13 bases identical to TRBD2. V was clipped by 11 bases and J by 4 bases; unmatched bases: 15. The CDR3 totals 17 residues. CDR1 and CDR2 from the germline V gene are SNHLY and FYNNEI. In DNA form, the CDR3 reads TGTGCCCTCAAAAGGGGACTAGCGGGACTAGGGCCAGATACGCAGTATTTT. It translates to CALKRGLAGLGPDTQYF.

The table lists this clone with a few counts. The chain links TRBV4-1 to TRBJ1-2, with D hard to call. The V end was cut by 1 base, the J end by 8 bases, with 14 bases between. The CDR3 runs 14 residues. CDR1 and CDR2 from the germline V gene are MGHRA and YSYEKL. CDR3 DNA: TGCGCCAGCAGCCAAGTGTTGGGAGACCTGGGCTACACCTTC. It translates to CASSQVLGDLGYTF.